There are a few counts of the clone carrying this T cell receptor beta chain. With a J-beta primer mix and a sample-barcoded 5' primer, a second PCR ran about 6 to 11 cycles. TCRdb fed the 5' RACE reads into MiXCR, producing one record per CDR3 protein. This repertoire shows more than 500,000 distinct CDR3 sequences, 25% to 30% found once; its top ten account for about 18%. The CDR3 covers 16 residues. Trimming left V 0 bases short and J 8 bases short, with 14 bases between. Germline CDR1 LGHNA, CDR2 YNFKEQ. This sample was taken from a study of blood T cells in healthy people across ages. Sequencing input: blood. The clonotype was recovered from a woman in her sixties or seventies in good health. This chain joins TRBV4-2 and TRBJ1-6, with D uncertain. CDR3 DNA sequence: TGTGCCAGCAGCCAAGATCGGGCAGGTAGACATTCACCCCTCCACTTT. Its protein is CASSQDRAGRHSPLHF.